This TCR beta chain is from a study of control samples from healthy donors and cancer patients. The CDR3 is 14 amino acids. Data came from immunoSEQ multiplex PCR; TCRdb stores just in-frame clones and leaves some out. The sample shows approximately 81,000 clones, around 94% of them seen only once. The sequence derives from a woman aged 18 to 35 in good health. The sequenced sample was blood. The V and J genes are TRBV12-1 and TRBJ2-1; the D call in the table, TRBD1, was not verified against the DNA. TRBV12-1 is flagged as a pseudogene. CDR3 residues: CASSFEDRVGEQFF. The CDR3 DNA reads TGTGCCAGCAGCTTTGAAGACAGGGTAGGCGAGCAGTTCTTC.